This passage covers 6 T cell receptor beta chains from one sample sequenced in a study of CD8 T cells in Susac syndrome (dated by TCRdb to between 2018 and 2020). The library came from the immunoSEQ multiplex PCR assay. RNA was extracted using the RNeasy kit, and about 0.5 to 1 ug of the RNA was reverse transcribed with random hexamers. The public reads were reanalyzed by TCRdb: fastp trimming at Q25, MiXCR alignment, in-frame beta chains only. Rows are unified per CDR3 protein, each entry keeping the most common DNA and genes. Present in this sample are a few hundred thousand distinct CDR3 sequences, 75% to 90% of which were seen just once. 0.09% to 0.15% of the sample belongs to the ten largest clones. The sample comprised CD8+ T cells from PBMCs. The source of these receptors is a human donor with multiple sclerosis.

This chain links TRBV9 with TRBJ1-4; the D is unclear. CDR1 is SGDLS, CDR2 YYNGEE, per germline. Trimming left V 7 bases short and J 5 bases short, with 15 bases between. The CDR3 has 14 amino acids. The CDR3 DNA reads TGTGCCAGCTCGGGCCAGCGAGGAAATGAAAAACTGTTTTTT. Amino acid sequence: CASSGQRGNEKLFF.

This clonotype is a singleton in its sample. This sequence joins TRBV5-5 and TRBJ2-3; 13 bases map to TRBD2. The trim removed 4 bases at V and 2 bases at J, leaving 7 bases unmatched. Germline V gene sequence: CDR1 SGHKS, CDR2 YYEKEE (reference sequence). The CDR3 runs to 17 residues. The CDR3 region is CASSVGLAGDYTDTQYF. The CDR3 DNA reads TGTGCCAGCAGCGTTGGACTAGCGGGGGATTACACAGATACGCAGTATTTT.

The chain has TRBV4-1 and TRBJ2-7, with 9 positions matching TRBD1. Losses at the gene ends were 3 bases for V and 7 bases for J; bases not matched to a gene: 7. This CDR3 is built from 14 residues. In germline, CDR1 is MGHRA, CDR2 YSYEKL. CDR3 coding DNA: TGCGCCAGCAGCCAGACTGGACAGGGGCGGGAGCAGTACTTC. This codes for CASSQTGQGREQYF.

The chain couples TRBV4-1 to TRBJ2-3; TRBD1 matches 10 bases. From germline, CDR1 is MGHRA and CDR2 YSYEKL. The length of the CDR3 is 16 residues. The V segment lost 2 bases and the J segment 3 bases; nucleotides outside the gene matches: 5. The CDR3 bases are TGCGCCAGCAGCCAACCCGACAGGGGGCCGACAGATACGCAGTATTTT. Its protein product is CASSQPDRGPTDTQYF.

The rearrangement uses TRBV7-9 and TRBJ1-1, with a tentative D call TRBD1 (5 bases). This CDR3 region has 18 residues. Deletions cut 0 bases from V and 0 bases from J, with 17 bases between. CDR1 SEHNR and CDR2 FQNEAQ come from the germline V gene (reference sequence). CDR3 sequence reads: CASSLAGEGTGMNTEAFF. The DNA of the CDR3 is TGTGCCAGCAGCTTAGCCGGAGAAGGGACTGGGATGAACACTGAAGCTTTCTTT.

This chain uses TRBV30 with TRBJ2-7; a weak D match, TRBD1 (7 bases). This CDR3 has 14 amino acids. Germline lookup yields CDR1 GTSNPN and CDR2 SVGIG (reference sequence). Trimming cost V 3 bases and J 3 bases, with 15 bases left between them. CDR3 in amino acids: CAWSRGALGYEQYF. The DNA of the CDR3 is TGTGCCTGGAGCAGGGGGGCCTTGGGCTACGAGCAGTACTTC.